Detailed here is one TCR beta chain. Its antigen is not known. The entry originates in a study of a mutant IDH1 vaccine in newly diagnosed glioma. CDR1 is LNHNV and CDR2 is YYDKDF in the germline V gene (reference sequence). The CDR3 consists of 15 residues. V shed 0 bases, J shed 4 bases, and the junction held 2 bases outside the gene matches. Stated time point: week 35, safety follow-up. In every dose of vaccine, 300 ug of mutant IDH1 20-mer peptide was given alongside topical imiquimod. TCRdb's table, derived via immunoSEQ multiplex PCR, lists solely in-frame clones and lacks some. The table lists around 70,000 clones, 70% to 90% of them singletons.

The V gene is TRBV15, the J gene TRBJ1-2; 10 positions agree with TRBD1. The clonotype comes from a young man with glioma. The material sequenced was PBMCs, taken from a glioma patient whose treatment included an IDH1 peptide vaccine. CDR3 region: CATSRETGGAYGYTF. The CDR3 DNA reads TGTGCCACCAGCAGAGAGACAGGGGGCGCCTATGGCTACACCTTC.